One and the same sample provided the 13 T cell receptor beta chains below, sequenced in a study of cytomegalovirus exposure and HLA in healthy donors (dated 2017 in TCRdb). Library construction relied on the immunoSEQ multiplex PCR assay. The multiplex PCR relied on a mix of 60 forward primers for TCR Vbeta segments and 13 reverse primers for TCR Jbeta segments. This is the immuneACCESS table as TCRdb keeps it, with only in-frame sequences that have V and J called. A part of the clones is gone; compared with another copy, unresolved V genes explain less than half, and the rest is unexplained. Across this sample there are about 34,000 clones, with 80% to 90% seen only once. The ten largest clones add up to roughly 2.5% of the sample. The sequenced sample was PBMCs. The receptors were gathered from a boy between 10 and 17 years old in good health and CMV-seronegative.

In regard to this clone: At one boundary the junction diverges from the germline segment, which might be a read error. This chain connects TRBV7-8 to TRBJ2-3, with D possibly being TRBD2 (5 bases). CDR1 is SGHVS, CDR2 FQNEAQ, per germline. This CDR3 has 12 amino acids. The DNA for the CDR3 is TGTGCCAGCAGCGGGAGCACAAATACGCAGTATTTT. Its translation: CASSGSTNTQYF. The whole variable domain, remainder taken from reference TRBV7-8 and TRBJ2-3, is GAGVSQSPRYKVAKRGQDVALRCDPISGHVSLFWYQQALGQGPEFLTYFQNEAQLDKSGLPSDRFFAERPEGSVSTLKIQRTQQEDSAVYLCASSGSTNTQYFGPGTRLTVL.

The V call is TRBV5-1, the J call TRBJ2-5; 10 bases agree with TRBD2. Germline V gene data show CDR1 as SGHRS and CDR2 as YFSETQ. The length of the CDR3 is 16 residues. The V segment lost 5 bases and the J segment 5 bases; nucleotides outside the gene matches: 12. CDR3 in DNA: TGCGCCAGCAGTCCCCGGGCTAGCGGGGGTTCGGAGACCCAGTACTTC. This gives the protein CASSPRASGGSETQYF.

This clone was detected a few times. The V call is TRBV5-1, the J call TRBJ1-6; weak D call: TRBD1 (6 bases). Trimming shortened V by 3 bases and J by 10 bases, and 17 bases separated the two germline ends. Germline V gene data show CDR1 as SGHRS and CDR2 as YFSETQ. The CDR3 length is 15 residues. The CDR3 DNA is TGCGCCAGCAGCTGGCGGGGGGCGCGGGAATCACCCCTCCACTTT. It codes for CASSWRGARESPLHF.

The chain recombines TRBV6-4 with TRBJ1-2, with D possibly matching TRBD1 (6 bases). The CDR3 totals 18 residues. Germline V gene lookup returns CDR1 MRHNA and CDR2 SNTAGT. The V end was cut by 2 bases, the J end by 4 bases, with 23 bases between. CDR3 sequence (DNA): TGTGCCAGCAGTGACCGCTCATTGGTGGGGGCCGGTATCTATGGCTACACCTTC. Translated, it gives CASSDRSLVGAGIYGYTF.

The chain joins TRBV2 to TRBJ2-5, with 11 bases aligning to TRBD2. Trimming cost V 6 bases and J 4 bases; bases outside gene matches: 4. CDR1 and CDR2 from the germline V gene are SNHLY and FYNNEI. CDR3 length: 14 amino acids. CDR3: CASRELAGVETQYF. In DNA, the CDR3 is TGTGCCAGCAGAGAACTAGCGGGGGTAGAGACCCAGTACTTC.

This clone was counted once. The chain has TRBV5-1 and TRBJ2-1, with 8 bases that match TRBD2. Losses at the gene ends were 0 bases for V and 5 bases for J; bases not matched to a gene: 4. The CDR3 consists of 15 residues. Germline CDR1 is SGHRS and CDR2 is YFSETQ. The CDR3, as DNA: TGCGCCAGCAGCTTGGGCGGGGGGCCGGACAATGAGCAGTTCTTC. This encodes CASSLGGGPDNEQFF. Full variable domain (missing parts from reference TRBV5-1 and TRBJ2-1): KAGVTQTPRYLIKTRGQQVTLSCSPISGHRSVSWYQQTPGQGLQFLFEYFSETQRNKGNFPGRFSGRQFSNSRSEMNVSTLELGDSALYLCASSLGGGPDNEQFFGPGTRLTVL.

The gene calls are TRBV10-3 and TRBJ1-1; 10 bases align to TRBD1. This CDR3 is built from 13 residues. Trimming removed 10 bases from V and 1 base from J; junction bases left unmatched: 3. The V gene's germline CDR1 is ENHRY and CDR2 SYGVKD. The CDR3 DNA sequence: TGTGCCACCAGACAGGGGGCGAACACTGAAGCTTTCTTT. Residues: CATRQGANTEAFF.

This clone was found once. The CDR3: CASSLDRSNTEAFF. The CDR3 nucleotides are TGCGCCAGCAGCTTGGACAGGTCCAACACTGAAGCTTTCTTT. The chain uses TRBV5-1 and TRBJ1-1, with a tentative D call TRBD1 (5 bases). CDR1 and CDR2 from the germline V gene are SGHRS and YFSETQ. Trimming took 0 bases from V and 2 from J, leaving 8 bases between them. The CDR3 is 14 amino acids.

The count of this clone is one. The chain's CDR3 is CASSLSSGVTYEQYF. The CDR3 DNA reads TGTGCCAGCAGCTTATCTAGCGGCGTTACCTACGAGCAGTACTTC. The chain is built from TRBV7-2 and TRBJ2-7; 7 positions agree with TRBD2. With V trimmed by 2 bases and J by 2 bases, 6 bases remained unmatched. Germline V gives CDR1 SGHTA, CDR2 FQGNSA. This CDR3 has 15 amino acids. Drawing the rest from reference TRBV7-2 and TRBJ2-7, the complete variable domain is GAGVSQSPSNKVTEKGKDVELRCDPISGHTALYWYRQSLGQGLEFLIYFQGNSAPDKSGLPSDRFSAERTGGSVSTLTIQRTQQEDSAVYLCASSLSSGVTYEQYFGPGTRLTVT.

V and J are TRBV11-2 and TRBJ2-5; possible D gene TRBD2, 6 bases. The J call may be mistaken, given a closer DNA end match to TRBJ2-7. CDR1 and CDR2 (germline): SGHAT, FQNNGV. CDR3 length: 13 amino acids. CDR3 DNA sequence: TGTGCCAGCAGCCGGGACCAGGGAGGCGAGCAGTACTTC. It specifies CASSRDQGGEQYF.

This chain connects TRBV19 to TRBJ2-1, with D possibly TRBD1 on 6 matching bases. This CDR3 is built from 15 residues. Germline V gene data show CDR1 as LNHDA and CDR2 as SQIVND (reference sequence). Trimming took 3 bases from V and 9 from J, leaving 18 bases between them. The CDR3 coding sequence is TGTGCCAGTAGTATCTTACCCGTCAGGGGTGGTGAGCAGTTCTTC. Protein product: CASSILPVRGGEQFF.

The chain employs TRBV9 and TRBJ1-2; perhaps TRBD1 as D (5 bases). The germline V and J ends were trimmed by 3 bases and 6 bases, with 18 bases remaining between them. Germline CDR1 is SGDLS and CDR2 is YYNGEE. CDR3 size: 15 residues. CDR3 DNA sequence: TGTGCCAGCAGCGCCACTAATAGAGCCAGGGATGGCTACACCTTC. It yields the protein CASSATNRARDGYTF.

The CDR3 region has the DNA TGCGCCAGCAGCTTGGTTGGGAGCGGGGGGGCCGACGAGCAGTACTTC. The encoded protein is CASSLVGSGGADEQYF. V gene TRBV5-1 combines with J gene TRBJ2-7; the match to TRBD2 covers 10 bases. Trimming removed 0 bases from V and 5 bases from J; junction bases left unmatched: 8. The germline V gene encodes CDR1 SGHRS and CDR2 YFSETQ. This CDR3 contains 16 residues.